A selection of T cell receptor beta chains follows, all from one sample in a study of T cells after yellow fever vaccination. TCRdb fed the 5' RACE reads into MiXCR, producing one record per CDR3 protein. The repertoire has about 580,000 distinct CDR3 sequences, about 17% of them found once; the top ten carry around 16%. The sample was PBMCs, taken 5 to 6 days after the first yellow fever vaccination. These receptors originate from a man younger than 35 who received the YFV17D yellow fever vaccine. Both conserved end residues are part of each CDR3. A D gene is named only where the DNA matches it firmly. Clone size is not always given. Where it is, it says once, few, many or a class for expanded clones.

J: TRBJ1-1
D: -
V: TRBV14
size: -
CDR3: CASSHSFGQGENEAFF
DNA: TGTGCCAGCAGCCACTCGTTTGGGCAAGGGGAAAATGAAGCTTTCTTT

J: TRBJ2-5
D: TRBD2
V: TRBV4-3
size: few
CDR3: CASSQDGAGQETQYF
DNA: TGCGCCAGCAGCCAAGATGGAGCGGGGCAAGAGACCCAGTACTTC

J: TRBJ2-2
D: -
V: TRBV15
size: few
CDR3: CATQNHSSTGELFF
DNA: TGTGCCACGCAGAATCATTCGAGTACCGGGGAGCTGTTTTTT

J: TRBJ2-5
D: TRBD1
V: TRBV20-1
size: many
CDR3: CSARRGSNWETQYF
DNA: TGCAGTGCTCGCAGGGGGAGCAATTGGGAGACCCAGTACTTC

J: TRBJ1-1
D: -
V: TRBV4-3
size: -
CDR3: CASSQDIAREVGTEAFF
DNA: TGCGCCAGCAGCCAAGATATAGCCAGGGAGGTGGGCACTGAAGCTTTCTTT

J: TRBJ2-1
D: -
V: TRBV7-9
size: -
CDR3: CASSSRGTTYNEQFF
DNA: TGTGCCAGCAGCAGCCGGGGGACCACCTACAATGAGCAGTTCTTC

J: TRBJ2-5
D: TRBD2
V: TRBV5-4
size: -
CDR3: CASSLGGGEGETQYF
DNA: TGTGCCAGCAGCTTGGGGGGCGGGGAGGGAGAGACCCAGTACTTC

J: TRBJ2-1
D: -
V: TRBV12-1
size: -
CDR3: CASSFGPERGFYNEQFF
DNA: TGTGCCAGCAGCTTTGGGCCGGAGCGGGGGTTCTACAATGAGCAGTTCTTC

J: TRBJ2-3
D: TRBD2
V: TRBV6-1
size: few
CDR3: CASRDQLAGGPDTQYF
DNA: TGTGCCAGCAGGGATCAACTAGCGGGGGGCCCAGATACGCAGTATTTT

J: TRBJ2-5
D: TRBD1
V: TRBV7-3
size: few
CDR3: CASSLNHYDRGVLHLETQYF
DNA: TGTGCCAGCAGCTTAAACCACTACGACAGGGGGGTATTGCACTTGGAGACCCAGTACTTC

J: TRBJ2-4
D: -
V: TRBV6-5
size: few
CDR3: CASSYSGRYKNIQYF
DNA: TGTGCCAGCAGTTACTCGGGCAGATACAAAAACATTCAGTACTTC

J: TRBJ1-5
D: -
V: TRBV9
size: -
CDR3: CASSVDGYSNQPQHF
DNA: TGTGCCAGCAGCGTAGACGGGTATAGCAATCAGCCCCAGCATTTT

J: TRBJ2-3
D: TRBD1
V: TRBV20-1
size: -
CDR3: CSASEEDRASTDTQYF
DNA: TGCAGTGCTAGTGAAGAGGACAGGGCTAGCACAGATACGCAGTATTTT

J: TRBJ2-5
D: -
V: TRBV7-2
size: few
CDR3: CASSFGGRDVETQYF
DNA: TGTGCCAGCAGCTTCGGGGGGCGGGATGTGGAGACCCAGTACTTC

J: TRBJ2-7
D: -
V: TRBV12-3/TRBV12-4
size: once
CDR3: CASSCGTPYEQYF
DNA: TGTGCCAGCAGTTGTGGGACCCCCTACGAGCAGTACTTC

J: TRBJ2-1
D: -
V: TRBV5-1
size: few
CDR3: CASSLEYLGADTIGYNEQFF
DNA: TGCGCCAGCAGCTTGGAATATCTGGGAGCAGATACAATCGGGTACAATGAGCAGTTCTTC

J: TRBJ1-5
D: -
V: TRBV11-2
size: -
CDR3: CASSPGGEPQHF
DNA: TGTGCCAGCAGCCCCGGGGGGGAGCCCCAGCATTTT

J: TRBJ2-3
D: -
V: TRBV7-2
size: many
CDR3: CASSLQSGATDTQYF
DNA: TGTGCCAGCAGCTTACAATCGGGGGCTACAGATACGCAGTATTTT

J: TRBJ1-1
D: -
V: TRBV7-2
size: -
CDR3: CASSLARGENTEAFF
DNA: TGTGCCAGCAGCTTAGCTCGGGGGGAGAACACTGAAGCTTTCTTT

J: TRBJ2-2
D: TRBD2
V: TRBV4-1
size: few
CDR3: CASSQVGGFTGELFF
DNA: TGCGCCAGCAGCCAAGTGGGGGGGTTCACCGGGGAGCTGTTTTTT

J: TRBJ1-2
D: TRBD1
V: TRBV28
size: many
CDR3: CASRPVWGQAYGYTF
DNA: TGTGCCAGCAGGCCGGTCTGGGGACAGGCATATGGCTACACCTTC

J: TRBJ1-5
D: -
V: TRBV19
size: -
CDR3: CASSIGTGWQPQHF
DNA: TGTGCCAGTAGTATCGGAACAGGGTGGCAGCCCCAGCATTTT

J: TRBJ2-1
D: -
V: TRBV6-5
size: few
CDR3: CASSYSDTYNEQFF
DNA: TGTGCCAGCAGTTATAGTGACACCTACAATGAGCAGTTCTTC

J: TRBJ2-5
D: -
V: TRBV7-6
size: -
CDR3: CASSWGTGRETQYF
DNA: TGTGCAAGCTCATGGGGGACGGGTCGAGAGACCCAGTACTTC

J: TRBJ1-4
D: TRBD1
V: TRBV30
size: -
CDR3: CAWRNRGREKLFF
DNA: TGTGCCTGGAGGAACAGGGGCCGGGAAAAACTGTTTTTT

J: TRBJ2-3
D: TRBD2
V: TRBV7-9
size: -
CDR3: CASSSPRLASNADTQYF
DNA: TGTGCCAGCAGCTCCCCCCGACTAGCTTCCAATGCAGATACGCAGTATTTT

J: TRBJ2-1
D: TRBD2
V: TRBV6-5
size: -
CDR3: CASSYPTLGRGTVNEQFF
DNA: TGTGCCAGCAGTTACCCCACCTTGGGGCGGGGGACTGTAAATGAGCAGTTCTTC

J: TRBJ2-2
D: TRBD1
V: TRBV11-2
size: -
CDR3: CASSPGGWTKNTGELFF
DNA: TGTGCCAGCAGCCCAGGGGGCTGGACAAAGAACACCGGGGAGCTGTTTTTT

J: TRBJ2-4
D: -
V: TRBV27
size: -
CDR3: CASSFLTAGKNIQYF
DNA: TGTGCCAGCAGTTTCTTGACGGCCGGGAAAAACATTCAGTACTTC

J: TRBJ2-6
D: -
V: TRBV4-3
size: -
CDR3: CASSQDLGGANVLTF
DNA: TGCGCCAGCAGCCAAGATTTGGGCGGGGCCAACGTCCTGACTTTC

J: TRBJ2-5
D: TRBD2
V: TRBV5-1
size: -
CDR3: CASSLAPAGGNQETQYF
DNA: TGCGCCAGCAGCTTGGCCCCAGCGGGGGGGAACCAAGAGACCCAGTACTTC

J: TRBJ2-2
D: -
V: TRBV24-1
size: -
CDR3: CATSDSGLTGELFF
DNA: TGTGCCACCAGTGATTCAGGGCTCACCGGGGAGCTGTTTTTT

J: TRBJ2-1
D: -
V: TRBV5-1
size: many
CDR3: CASSPFIQFF
DNA: TGCGCCAGCAGTCCGTTTATTCAGTTCTTC

J: TRBJ1-1
D: TRBD1
V: TRBV7-6
size: -
CDR3: CASSSRTGQDTEAFF
DNA: TGTGCCAGCAGCTCTCGGACAGGGCAGGACACTGAAGCTTTCTTT

J: TRBJ1-4
D: -
V: TRBV11-2
size: many
CDR3: CASSRSNPGWEGGMEKLFF
DNA: TGTGCCAGCAGCCGATCCAACCCGGGCTGGGAGGGGGGGATGGAAAAACTGTTTTTT

J: TRBJ2-7
D: -
V: TRBV7-9
size: few
CDR3: CASSLPDRIYEQYF
DNA: TGTGCCAGCAGCTTACCCGACAGAATCTACGAGCAGTACTTC

J: TRBJ2-3
D: TRBD1
V: TRBV19
size: -
CDR3: CASSSTGAQDTQYF
DNA: TGTGCCAGTAGTTCGACAGGGGCCCAAGATACGCAGTATTTT

J: TRBJ2-5
D: -
V: TRBV18
size: few
CDR3: CASSPLGPASQETQYF
DNA: TGTGCCAGCTCACCATTAGGGCCGGCCAGCCAAGAGACCCAGTACTTC

J: TRBJ2-5
D: TRBD1
V: TRBV11-2
size: -
CDR3: CASSSPRDREETQYF
DNA: TGTGCCAGCAGCTCCCCCCGGGACAGGGAGGAGACCCAGTACTTC

J: TRBJ2-2
D: -
V: TRBV25-1
size: -
CDR3: CASRKPGHMNTGELFF
DNA: TGTGCCAGCAGAAAACCGGGACACATGAACACCGGGGAGCTGTTTTTT

J: TRBJ1-5
D: -
V: TRBV6-1
size: -
CDR3: CASSDPDQPQHF
DNA: TGTGCCAGCAGTGACCCCGATCAGCCCCAGCATTTT

J: TRBJ1-2
D: TRBD1
V: TRBV24-1
size: few
CDR3: CATSDSTGGWGYTF
DNA: TGTGCCACCAGTGATTCGACAGGGGGCTGGGGCTACACCTTC